These 6 T cell receptor beta chains share one sample of origin, sequenced in a study of T-cell reconstitution after alpha-beta-depleted transplantation in children. A library of TCRbeta sequences, prepared with unique molecular identifiers, was generated. TCRdb ran MiXCR on the PCR reads and lists one entry per CDR3 protein. The repertoire consists of some 590,000 distinct CDR3 sequences, with over 9.5% occurring once and the leading ten covering approximately 4.1%. Sample: PBMCs from the stem cell graft donor, taken from the stem cell graft. All receptors derive from a human donor who donated a stem cell graft to a child with acute myeloid leukemia.

This clonotype was detected many times. The V gene is TRBV27, the J gene TRBJ2-7; D not certain. The CDR3 is 12 amino acids. Germline loops: CDR1 MNHEY, CDR2 SMNVEV (reference sequence). V was shortened by 4 bases and J by 6 bases, with 10 bases between the two germline ends. The CDR3 DNA sequence: TGTGCCAGCAGTTCCCTCGTAGGCGAGCAGTACTTC. This sequence encodes CASSSLVGEQYF.

CDR3 sequence (DNA): TGTGCCAGCGGGCGTGGGGATGGTGGCTACACCTTC. It yields the protein CASGRGDGGYTF. This rearrangement joins TRBV12-3 or TRBV12-4 to TRBJ1-2; D gene uncertain. The CDR3 is made up of 12 amino acids. Trimming took off 8 bases at V and 7 bases at J, with 14 bases between the two ends.

This clonotype has ten or more counts. The rearrangement links TRBV6-2 or TRBV6-3 to TRBJ2-1; TRBD1 matches 9 bases. The CDR3 runs 15 residues. The ends lost 10 bases at V and 12 bases at J; junction bases unmatched: 19. Germline CDR1 and CDR2: MNHEY and SVGEGT. DNA for the CDR3: TGTGCCACTTACGAAAAGTTGTGGCTGGGACAGGGGCAGTTCTTC. Translated: CATYEKLWLGQGQFF.

The rearrangement uses TRBV2 and TRBJ2-5; D may be TRBD1 (5 bases). V was trimmed by 7 bases and J by 3 bases, leaving 18 bases between them. Germline V CDR1 and CDR2: SNHLY, FYNNEI. The CDR3 is 15 residues long. CDR3 amino acids: CASKLTGAGEETQYF. The CDR3 nucleotides are TGTGCCAGCAAATTAACTGGGGCCGGTGAAGAGACCCAGTACTTC.

At least ten counts were recorded for this clonotype. This rearrangement joins TRBV28 to TRBJ2-1; D gene ambiguous. The V gene lost 5 bases and the J gene lost 6 bases, with 17 bases spanning the gap. Germline CDR1 is MDHEN and CDR2 is SYDVKM. The CDR3 consists of 15 residues. The DNA of the CDR3 is TGTGCCAGCAGTCGTCGGGCTTTGGGCGTCAATGAGCAGTTCTTC. Amino acids: CASSRRALGVNEQFF.

This clonotype was counted a few times. V is TRBV19 and J is TRBJ2-1; D is ambiguous. CDR3 length: 11 amino acids. Germline V gene lookup returns CDR1 LNHDA and CDR2 SQIVND (reference sequence). CDR3 bases: TGTGCTACAGCGTTACCCAATGAGCAGTTCTTC. This codes for CATALPNEQFF.